This T cell receptor (beta chain) was sequenced during a study of T cell clones after liver transplantation. The germline gives CDR1 SGHTA, CDR2 FQGNSA. There are 16 residues in the CDR3. With 0 bases clipped from V and 1 base from J, the junction kept 2 bases outside the gene matches. Sequencing used immunoSEQ multiplex PCR; TCRdb keeps in-frame clones, though not all of them. The sample lists roughly 55,000 clones, about four fifths occurring once. The TCR sequence derives from a human donor who received a liver transplant. The material sequenced was CD4+ T cells from blood, taken before liver transplant. The chain recombines TRBV7-2 with TRBJ1-3; 8 bases are a match to TRBD1. The CDR3 nucleotides are TGTGCCAGCAGCTTAGCGACAGGGGCTTCTGGAAACACCATATATTTT. Translated: CASSLATGASGNTIYF.